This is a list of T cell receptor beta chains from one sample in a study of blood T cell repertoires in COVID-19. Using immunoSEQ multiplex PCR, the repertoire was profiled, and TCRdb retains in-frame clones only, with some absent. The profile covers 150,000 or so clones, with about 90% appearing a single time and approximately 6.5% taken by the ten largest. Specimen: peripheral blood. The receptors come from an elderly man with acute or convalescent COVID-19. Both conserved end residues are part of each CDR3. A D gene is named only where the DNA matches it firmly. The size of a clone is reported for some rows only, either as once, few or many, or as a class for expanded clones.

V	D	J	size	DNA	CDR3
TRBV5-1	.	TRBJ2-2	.	TGCGCCAGCAGCTTGGGGCCCTCCGGGGAGCTGTTTTTT	CASSLGPSGELFF
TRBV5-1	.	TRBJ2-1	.	TGCGCCAGCAGTTCCGGGGACAATGAGCAGTTCTTC	CASSSGDNEQFF
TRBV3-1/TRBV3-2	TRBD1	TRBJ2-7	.	TGTGCCAGCAGCCTGTCTGCCCTGGGACAGCCGAAATACGAGCAGTACTTC	CASSLSALGQPKYEQYF
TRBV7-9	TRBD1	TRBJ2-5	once	TGTGCCAGCAGCCGTGGACAGGGAGGTTGGGAGACCCAGTACTTC	CASSRGQGGWETQYF
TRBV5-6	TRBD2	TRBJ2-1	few	TGTGCCAGCAGCTTGGCCGCTTGGACTAGCGGGTACAATGAGCAGTTCTTC	CASSLAAWTSGYNEQFF
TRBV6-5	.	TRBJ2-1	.	TGTGCCAGCAGTCTGGACAGCTACAATGAGCAGTTCTTC	CASSLDSYNEQFF
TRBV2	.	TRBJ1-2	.	TGTGCCAGTGTCACAAACAGGGCAGCCTGGGGTGGCTACACCTTC	CASVTNRAAWGGYTF
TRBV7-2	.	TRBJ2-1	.	TGTGCCAGCAGAAGCGGGCCCTACAATGAGCAGTTCTTC	CASRSGPYNEQFF
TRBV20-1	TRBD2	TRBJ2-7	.	TGCAGTGCTAGTGAGGGACTAGCGGGAGCTTCGAACGAGCAGTACTTC	CSASEGLAGASNEQYF
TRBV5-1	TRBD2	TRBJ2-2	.	TGCGCCAGCAGCTTGGGAGGCGGGAGAACCGGGGAGCTGTTTTTT	CASSLGGGRTGELFF
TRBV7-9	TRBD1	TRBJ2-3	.	TGTGCCAGCAGCTTCCAAACACAGGGGAGCACAGATACGCAGTATTTT	CASSFQTQGSTDTQYF
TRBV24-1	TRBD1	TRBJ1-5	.	TGTGCCACCAGTGACACCGGACAGGTTTTCCAGCCCCAGCATTTT	CATSDTGQVFQPQHF
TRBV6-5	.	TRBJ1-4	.	TGTGCCAGCAGTTATTCGACAGGTTTTAATGAAAAACTGTTTTTT	CASSYSTGFNEKLFF
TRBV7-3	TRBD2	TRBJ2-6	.	TGTGCCAGCAGCTTAACAGCGGGACGGAGCTCTGGGGCCAACGTCCTGACTTTC	CASSLTAGRSSGANVLTF
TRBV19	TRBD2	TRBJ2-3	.	TGTGCCAGTAGTATTATCTGGACTAGCGGGGGGATACACAGGGATACGCAGTATTTT	CASSIIWTSGGIHRDTQYF
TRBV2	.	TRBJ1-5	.	TGTGCCACCCATGGGGGGGGCAGTCAGCCCCAGCATTTT	CATHGGGSQPQHF
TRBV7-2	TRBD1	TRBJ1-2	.	TGTGCCAGCAGCTCCCACAGGGGCAGTATCTATGGCTACACCTTC	CASSSHRGSIYGYTF
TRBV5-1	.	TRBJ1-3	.	TGCGCCAGCAGCTTGAATCCGGGGGGCTCTGGAAACACCATATATTTT	CASSLNPGGSGNTIYF
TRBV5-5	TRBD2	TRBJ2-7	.	TGTGCCAGCAGCTCCTCTTTTAGCGGGAGGGCAGGACCCTACGAGCAGTACTTC	CASSSSFSGRAGPYEQYF
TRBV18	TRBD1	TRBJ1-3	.	TGTGCCAGCTCACCACCGAGGACAGGGACTGGAAACACCATATATTTT	CASSPPRTGTGNTIYF
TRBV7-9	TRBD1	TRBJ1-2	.	TGTGCCAGCAGTTTGGACAGGAGTAACTATGGCTACACCTTC	CASSLDRSNYGYTF
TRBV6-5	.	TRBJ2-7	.	TGTGCCAGCAGACAAAGCGCCATCTCCTACGAGCAGTACTTC	CASRQSAISYEQYF
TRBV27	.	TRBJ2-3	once	TGTGCCAGCAGTGCACACAGGGTAGGGTCGAACACAGATACGCAGTATTTT	CASSAHRVGSNTDTQYF
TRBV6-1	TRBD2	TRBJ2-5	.	TGTGCCAGCAGTGAGGGACTAGCGGGAGGTTTAGAGACCCAGTACTTC	CASSEGLAGGLETQYF
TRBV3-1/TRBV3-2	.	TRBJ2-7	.	TGTGCCAGCAGCCCCATGAGGTCCTACGAGCAGTACTTC	CASSPMRSYEQYF
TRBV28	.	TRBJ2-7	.	TGTGCCACGCTAAATTCACAGGGAAAGGTGCGCGAGCAGTACTTC	CATLNSQGKVREQYF
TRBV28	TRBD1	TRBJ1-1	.	TGTGCCAGCAGTCCCCCAAGGACAGGGCGCACTGAAGCTTTCTTT	CASSPPRTGRTEAFF
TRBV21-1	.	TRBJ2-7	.	TGTGCCAGCAGCAATCGTTTTAGGGGGATGGGGTCCTACGAGCAGTACTTC	CASSNRFRGMGSYEQYF